These 18 T cell receptor beta chains originate from one sample sequenced in a study of shared clonotypes between healthy human individuals. CD45RO-negative, CCR7-positively selected cells formed the naive CD8 fraction, excluding terminally differentiated effector memory CD45RA+ cells. Assay: immunoSEQ multiplex PCR; the TCRdb copy retains only in-frame clones and omits some. Among about 2 million clones listed, approximately 94% were seen once. The specimen was naive CD8+ T cells sorted from blood. The source of these receptors is a man aged 18 to 35 in good health.

The chain joins TRBV2 to TRBJ1-1; no firm D call. V lost 5 bases to trimming and J lost 1 base, with 17 bases between them. Germline CDR1 is SNHLY and CDR2 is FYNNEI. The CDR3 is 16 amino acids. The CDR3 loop reads CASSWSAETSNTEAFF. The CDR3 DNA follows: TGTGCCAGCAGTTGGTCGGCAGAAACATCGAACACTGAAGCTTTCTTT.

Worth noting for this clone: At the DNA level, this CDR3 is encoded by other sequences in the same sample as well. The chain couples TRBV5-6 to TRBJ2-7; no clear D gene. Germline lookup yields CDR1 SGHDT and CDR2 YYEEEE. The CDR3 runs to 13 residues. Between the trimmed V and J ends, which lost 4 bases and 0 bases, there was a span of 8 bases. The CDR3 bases are TGTGCCAGCAGCCCGCCAGACTCCTACGAGCAGTACTTC. Its translation is CASSPPDSYEQYF.

The chain joins TRBV4-1 to TRBJ2-3; D perhaps matches TRBD1 (6 bases). Deletions cut 1 base from V and 1 base from J, with 9 bases between. Per the germline V gene, CDR1 is MGHRA and CDR2 is YSYEKL. The CDR3 has 15 amino acids. DNA of the CDR3: TGCGCCAGCAGCCAAGGGCCAGGGGGCACAGATACGCAGTATTTT. Residues: CASSQGPGGTDTQYF.

This chain connects TRBV6-6 to TRBJ1-2, with D maybe TRBD1 (6 bases). CDR1 and CDR2 from the germline V gene are MNHNY and SVGAGI (reference sequence). This CDR3 comprises 13 residues. The germline V and J ends were trimmed by 7 bases and 7 bases, with 16 bases remaining between them. In DNA form, the CDR3 reads TGTGCCAGCATCGGAGGGGAAGGGGGTGGCTACACCTTC. Its translation: CASIGGEGGGYTF.

J is TRBJ2-1 and V is TRBV2, with D perhaps matching TRBD2 (5 bases). Germline assignment: CDR1 SNHLY and CDR2 FYNNEI. Deletions cut 2 bases from V and 3 bases from J, with 14 bases between. The CDR3 has 16 residues. The CDR3 DNA is TGTGCCAGCAGTGAACGGCAGGCGGGCCTCTACAATGAGCAGTTCTTC. The encoded protein is CASSERQAGLYNEQFF.

The V and J genes are TRBV9 and TRBJ2-1; D remains unclear. Trimming shortened V by 0 bases and J by 9 bases, and 7 bases separated the two germline ends. The CDR3 runs to 12 residues. Germline assignment: CDR1 SGDLS and CDR2 YYNGEE. The CDR3 coding sequence is TGTGCCAGCAGCGTAGGGGGTCCTGAGCAGTTCTTC. Translating gives CASSVGGPEQFF.

The genes are TRBV2 and TRBJ1-2; possible D gene TRBD1, 5 bases. Looked up from germline, CDR1 is SNHLY and CDR2 is FYNNEI. The V end was cut by 6 bases, the J end by 7 bases, with 12 bases between. The length of the CDR3 is 12 residues. CDR3 in amino acids: CASSEGISGYTF. Here the CDR3 DNA reads TGTGCCAGCAGCGAGGGGATTAGTGGCTACACCTTC.

The chain has TRBV7-2 and TRBJ2-7, with a possible D match to TRBD1 (6 bases). CDR1 SGHTA and CDR2 FQGNSA come from the germline V gene. CDR3 size: 18 residues. The V and J ends lost 7 bases and 1 base respectively, with 26 bases between them. CDR3 region: CASKAPPPDSRRSYEQYF. The DNA of the CDR3 is TGTGCCAGCAAAGCACCGCCCCCGGACAGTCGGAGGTCCTACGAGCAGTACTTC. The whole variable domain, remainder taken from reference TRBV7-2 and TRBJ2-7, is GAGVSQSPSNKVTEKGKDVELRCDPISGHTALYWYRQSLGQGLEFLIYFQGNSAPDKSGLPSDRFSAERTGGSVSTLTIQRTQQEDSAVYLCASKAPPPDSRRSYEQYFGPGTRLTVT.

The V gene is TRBV18, the J gene TRBJ2-5; D could derive from TRBD1 or TRBD2 (5 bases each). V was pared by 6 bases and J by 3 bases, with 8 bases between. CDR3 length equals 12 residues. Germline assignment: CDR1 KGHSH and CDR2 LQKENI. CDR3: CASSGEEETQYF. The CDR3 DNA reads TGTGCCAGCTCGGGGGAAGAAGAGACCCAGTACTTC.

J is TRBJ2-3 and V is TRBV5-4; D is unresolved. The germline V gene encodes CDR1 SGHNT and CDR2 YYREEE (reference sequence). V was shortened by 1 base and J by 3 bases, with 9 bases between the two germline ends. The CDR3 sequence is 14 residues long. The DNA of the CDR3 is TGTGCCAGCAGCTTGTATCAGGCAACAGATACGCAGTATTTT. It codes for CASSLYQATDTQYF.

V usage is TRBV7-6 and J usage is TRBJ2-5; D is undetermined. The CDR3 spans 13 residues. Trimming left V 2 bases short and J 2 bases short, with 6 bases between. Germline CDR1 reads SGHVS; CDR2 reads FNYEAQ. The CDR3 region is CASSLNPQETQYF. The CDR3 nucleotides read TGTGCCAGCAGCTTAAATCCACAAGAGACCCAGTACTTC. Full variable domain (missing parts from reference TRBV7-6 and TRBJ2-5): GAGVSQSPRYKVTKRGQDVALRCDPISGHVSLYWYRQALGQGPEFLTYFNYEAQQDKSGLPNDRFSAERPEGSISTLTIQRTEQRDSAMYRCASSLNPQETQYFGPGTRLLVL.

The chain recombines TRBV2 with TRBJ1-3; TRBD1 matches 7 bases. The junction had 4 bases not matched to a gene; V was cut back by 3 bases and J by 2 bases. Germline V gene sequence: CDR1 SNHLY, CDR2 FYNNEI. The CDR3 sequence is 15 residues long. The CDR3: CASSETGPTGNTIYF. DNA for the CDR3: TGTGCCAGCAGTGAGACAGGGCCAACTGGAAACACCATATATTTT.

The J gene is TRBJ2-2, the V gene TRBV7-9; 12 positions agree with TRBD2. This CDR3 comprises 16 residues. J was trimmed by 5 bases and V by 5 bases; bases with no gene match: 6. The germline gives CDR1 SEHNR, CDR2 FQNEAQ (reference sequence). CDR3 sequence: CASSPTSGGRTGELFF. CDR3 sequence (DNA): TGTGCCAGCAGCCCAACTAGCGGGGGGAGAACCGGGGAGCTGTTTTTT.

The chain recombines TRBV11-3 with TRBJ2-7; no reliable D call. CDR3 length: 11 residues. Trimming removed 3 bases at V and 3 bases at J, with 3 bases between. Germline V lookup: CDR1 SGHNT, CDR2 YENEEA. This CDR3 reads CASSFHYEQYF. CDR3 bases: TGTGCCAGCAGCTTTCACTACGAGCAGTACTTC.

The chain uses TRBV5-6 and TRBJ2-2; 10 nucleotides match TRBD1. CDR3 length: 15 amino acids. Per germline, CDR1 SGHDT and CDR2 YYEEEE. J lost 7 bases, V lost 4 bases, and 7 bases had no gene match. The CDR3 protein is CASSPGTGVLGELFF. CDR3 bases: TGTGCCAGCAGCCCCGGGACAGGGGTACTCGGGGAGCTGTTTTTT.

The chain carries TRBV6-5 and TRBJ1-5; weak D call: TRBD1 (5 bases). This CDR3 comprises 14 residues. V was clipped by 2 bases and J by 6 bases, with 11 bases between them. Germline V gene data show CDR1 as MNHEY and CDR2 as SVGAGI. In nucleotides, the CDR3 is TGTGCCAGCAGTTACGATCTGGGGGGTCAGCCCCAGCATTTT. It specifies CASSYDLGGQPQHF.

This chain links TRBV4-1 with TRBJ2-6; D might be TRBD1 (6 bases). Trimming shortened V by 0 bases and J by 8 bases, and 14 bases separated the two germline ends. This CDR3 spans 16 amino acids. Germline CDR1 and CDR2: MGHRA and YSYEKL. CDR3 nucleotide sequence: TGCGCCAGCAGCCAAGAGCAGGGGCCCTATTCCAACGTCCTGACTTTC. Protein sequence: CASSQEQGPYSNVLTF.

J is TRBJ2-2 and V is TRBV9; D gene ambiguous. CDR1 is SGDLS and CDR2 is YYNGEE in the germline V gene. The V end lost 0 bases, the J end lost 7 bases, and 4 bases lay between the germline ends. The CDR3 spans 12 residues. In nucleotides, the CDR3 is TGTGCCAGCAGCGTAGATTTCGGGGAGCTGTTTTTT. This encodes CASSVDFGELFF.